The 19 T cell receptor beta chains below come from one sample, sequenced in a study of breast tumors, draining lymph nodes, adjacent tissues. One entry per CDR3 protein results from TCRdb running MiXCR on the multiplex PCR reads. The sample lists several thousand distinct CDR3 sequences, roughly 41% occurring once. Sequences were obtained from tumor-adjacent breast tissue. The receptors were sampled from a female donor with breast cancer. Some clones in this sample may be carry-over from other donors' samples.

Notes on this clonotype: An end of the junction differs from the germline gene, which may be a read error. V usage is TRBV5-6 and J usage is TRBJ1-4; TRBD1 aligns across 8 bases. This CDR3 spans 16 amino acids. Germline-derived CDR1 and CDR2 are SGHDT and YYEEEE. DNA of the CDR3: TGTGCCAGCAGCACCGGACAGGGCATAACTAATGGAAAACTGTGTTTT. Its protein is CASSTGQGITNGKLCF.

Regarding this clonotype: One end of the junction is discordant with germline, which a read error may explain. This rearrangement joins TRBV2 to TRBJ1-2, with D maybe TRBD1 (5 bases). The CDR3 loop spans 13 amino acids. CDR1 and CDR2 from the germline V gene are SNHLY and FYNNEI. CDR3 amino acids: CASSPDSNYGYAF. The CDR3 coding sequence is TGTGCCAGCAGTCCCGACAGTAACTATGGCTACGCCTTC.

This clonotype was recorded many times. The chain recombines TRBV9 with TRBJ1-4; TRBD1 matches at 11 bases. J was trimmed by 0 bases and V by 4 bases; bases with no gene match: 2. CDR1 and CDR2 from the germline V gene are SGDLS and YYNGEE. CDR3 length equals 16 residues. The CDR3 spells CASSRTGGATNEKLFF. CDR3 DNA sequence: TGTGCCAGCAGCAGGACAGGGGGCGCAACTAATGAAAAACTGTTTTTT.

This clonotype was counted ten times or more. The V gene is TRBV19, the J gene TRBJ2-3, with unresolved D. Looked up from germline, CDR1 is LNHDA and CDR2 is SQIVND (reference sequence). The germline V and J ends were trimmed by 6 bases and 1 base, with 14 bases remaining between them. The CDR3 consists of 15 residues. The CDR3 reads CASSRRPERTDTQYF. The CDR3 DNA reads as TGTGCCAGTAGCCGGCGTCCTGAACGCACAGATACGCAGTATTTT.

This clonotype is deemed medium-sized (0.01 to 0.1%). This rearrangement joins TRBV10-3 to TRBJ1-6; D uncertain. From germline, CDR1 is ENHRY and CDR2 SYGVKD. The CDR3 has 14 amino acids. Trimming removed 0 bases from V and 6 bases from J, with 6 bases in between. CDR3 residues: CAISESTTNSPLHF. Written as DNA, the CDR3 is TGTGCCATCAGTGAGTCGACAACTAATTCACCCCTCCACTTT.

In this sample, this clonotype turned up many times. This chain links TRBV6-5 with TRBJ2-5; D gene ambiguous. Germline CDR1 and CDR2: MNHEY and SVGAGI. The CDR3 consists of 15 residues. Trimming stripped 0 bases from V and 1 base from J, with 9 bases between. Here the CDR3 reads CASSYSFSSQETQYF. As DNA, the CDR3 is TGTGCCAGCAGTTACTCTTTTTCCAGCCAAGAGACCCAGTACTTC.

The gene calls are TRBV7-2 and TRBJ2-7, with D possibly being TRBD1 (7 bases). CDR1 is SGHTA, CDR2 FQGNSA, per germline. Trimming left V 5 bases short and J 3 bases short, with 14 bases between. The CDR3 is made up of 14 amino acids. The CDR3 reads CASSQGGLRYEQYF. The DNA for the CDR3 is TGTGCCAGCAGCCAGGGGGGACTCCGCTACGAGCAGTACTTC.

This clonotype was seen at least ten times. The rearrangement joins TRBV28 to TRBJ2-1, with D possibly matching TRBD2 (6 bases). The CDR3 sequence is 18 residues long. Germline V gene lookup returns CDR1 MDHEN and CDR2 SYDVKM. Between the trimmed V and J ends, which lost 8 bases and 3 bases, there was a span of 26 bases. The CDR3 nucleotides read TGTGCCAGCTCCTATAACCGACTAGGTACCCTGGGCTACAATGAGCAGTTCTTC. Amino acid sequence: CASSYNRLGTLGYNEQFF.

This sequence joins TRBV15 and TRBJ2-2; 8 bases are a match to TRBD2. V was clipped by 1 base and J by 2 bases; unmatched bases: 3. The CDR3 is 16 amino acids. Germline CDR1 LNHNV, CDR2 YYDKDF (reference sequence). This CDR3 reads CATSRVAGGNTGELFF. CDR3 bases: TGTGCCACCAGCAGAGTGGCGGGAGGTAACACCGGGGAGCTGTTTTTT.

This clonotype was recorded at least ten times. The rearrangement uses TRBV27 and TRBJ2-1, with D possibly matching TRBD2 (6 bases). In germline, CDR1 is MNHEY, CDR2 SMNVEV (reference sequence). Trimming cost V 6 bases and J 8 bases, with 14 bases left between them. The CDR3 is made up of 13 amino acids. Here the CDR3 reads CASRVGGGDEQFF. The DNA for the CDR3 is TGTGCCAGCAGGGTTGGCGGAGGGGATGAGCAGTTCTTC.

This chain joins TRBV10-3 and TRBJ2-7; D is perhaps TRBD2 (5 bases). In germline, CDR1 is ENHRY, CDR2 SYGVKD. The CDR3 has 14 residues. V lost 4 bases and J lost 5, with 15 bases in between. CDR3 sequence reads: CAISGSSRGNEQYF. CDR3 in DNA: TGTGCCATCAGTGGATCTAGCAGAGGGAACGAGCAGTACTTC.

This chain links TRBV25-1 with TRBJ2-1, with 9 positions matching TRBD1. The V gene end was trimmed by 2 bases and the J gene end by 4 bases; junction bases not matched to a gene: 9. CDR3 length: 17 residues. Germline V gene sequence: CDR1 MGHDK, CDR2 SYGVNS. The CDR3 DNA is TGTGCCAGCAGTGAAAGAAGAGGGACAGGGTCTTACAATGAGCAGTTCTTC. Translated, it gives CASSERRGTGSYNEQFF. Full variable domain (remainder filled in from reference TRBV25-1 and TRBJ2-1): EADIYQTPRYLVIGTGKKITLECSQTMGHDKMYWYQQDPGMELHLIHYSYGVNSTEKGDLSSESTVSRIRTEHFPLTLESARPSHTSQYLCASSERRGTGSYNEQFFGPGTRLTVL.

This clonotype was counted at least ten times. V is TRBV5-5 and J is TRBJ2-3, with 8 bases identical to TRBD1. The germline gives CDR1 SGHKS, CDR2 YYEKEE (reference sequence). The CDR3 contains 16 residues. J lost 3 bases, V lost 5 bases, and 11 bases had no gene match. The CDR3 sequence is CASSSGQGGLTDTQYF. CDR3 nucleotides: TGTGCCAGCAGTTCTGGACAGGGAGGTTTGACAGATACGCAGTATTTT.

The rearrangement uses TRBV5-1 and TRBJ2-7; possibly TRBD1 for D (6 bases). V shed 4 bases and J shed 4 bases, with 12 bases lying between them. Germline V gene lookup returns CDR1 SGHRS and CDR2 YFSETQ. The CDR3 length is 13 residues. The CDR3 loop reads CASSPGQIYEQYF. CDR3 sequence (DNA): TGCGCCAGCAGCCCTGGACAGATTTACGAGCAGTACTTC.

The rearrangement joins TRBV6-1 to TRBJ1-1, with D unclear. Germline V gives CDR1 MNHNS, CDR2 SASEGT. CDR3 length: 15 amino acids. Trimming shortened V by 0 bases and J by 1 base, and 9 bases separated the two germline ends. CDR3: CASSEALRANTEAFF. CDR3 bases: TGTGCCAGCAGTGAAGCGCTTCGAGCGAACACTGAAGCTTTCTTT.

By sample share, this clonotype is medium-sized. This sequence joins TRBV6-5 and TRBJ2-7; the match to TRBD1 covers 7 bases. This CDR3 contains 14 residues. Per germline, CDR1 MNHEY and CDR2 SVGAGI. The V segment lost 4 bases and the J segment 4 bases; nucleotides outside the gene matches: 7. In nucleotides, the CDR3 is TGTGCCAGCAGTTCCTCCGGGACAGTATACGAGCAGTACTTC. Protein product: CASSSSGTVYEQYF.

This clonotype was counted ten times or more. V is TRBV20-1 and J is TRBJ2-1; 7 positions agree with TRBD1. Germline-derived CDR1 and CDR2 are DFQATT and SNEGSKA (reference sequence). The CDR3 is 16 amino acids. The ends lost 1 base at V and 6 bases at J; junction bases unmatched: 12. In DNA, the CDR3 is TGCAGTGCTAGAGCTCCCGGGACAGCCAACTGCAATGAGCAGTTCTTC. Its translation is CSARAPGTANCNEQFF.

This chain uses TRBV7-2 with TRBJ2-1; TRBD2 matches 14 bases. The last part of the DNA fits TRBJ2-5 better; the J call may be wrong. This CDR3 contains 16 residues. Per the germline V gene, CDR1 is SGHTA and CDR2 is FQGNSA. The CDR3 reads CASSIGLAGGRETQYF. The CDR3 coding sequence is TGTGCCAGCAGCATTGGACTAGCGGGAGGCAGGGAGACCCAGTACTTC.

Worth noting for this clonotype: Its ends do not fully match the called genes, so a read error is possible. The chain links TRBV14 to TRBJ2-1, with 7 nucleotides matching TRBD2. Looked up from germline, CDR1 is SGHDN and CDR2 is FVKESK. This CDR3 comprises 15 residues. DNA of the CDR3: TGCGCCAGCAGCCATTACGGCGGGAGTGATACTGAGCAGTTCTTC. It codes for CASSHYGGSDTEQFF.